These 8 T cell receptor beta chains originate from one sample sequenced in a study of blood T cell repertoires in COVID-19. Method: immunoSEQ multiplex PCR; TCRdb's copy keeps in-frame clones and lacks some. The sample yields 75,000 to 90,000 clones, 91% seen once. Sequencing input: peripheral blood. These receptors were collected from a woman in her fifties or sixties in a cohort sampled during active COVID-19.

The chain links TRBV6-1 to TRBJ2-7, with D unclear. Germline V gene lookup returns CDR1 MNHNS and CDR2 SASEGT. The CDR3 has 15 amino acids. Trimming took off 2 bases at V and 3 bases at J, with 14 bases between the two ends. The CDR3 sequence is CASSESITVNYEQYF. The CDR3 bases are TGTGCCAGCAGTGAATCTATAACCGTGAACTACGAGCAGTACTTC.

The CDR3, as DNA: TGTGCCAGCAGTGAGACTAGCGGGAGCGTTGAGCAGTTCTTC. It translates to CASSETSGSVEQFF. The gene calls are TRBV28 and TRBJ2-1, with TRBD2 identical over 12 bases. Germline-derived CDR1 and CDR2 are MDHEN and SYDVKM. CDR3 length: 14 residues. Losses at the gene ends were 5 bases for V and 9 bases for J; bases not matched to a gene: 5.

In this sample, this clone turned up a few times. The V gene is TRBV5-1, the J gene TRBJ1-2, with D possibly matching TRBD1 (6 bases). Germline assignment: CDR1 SGHRS and CDR2 YFSETQ. The CDR3 runs to 13 residues. Trimming pared 3 bases from V and 8 bases from J, leaving 14 bases between. The CDR3 DNA follows: TGCGCCAGCAGCTCTCCAGGGGTTGGGGGCTACACCTTC. Protein: CASSSPGVGGYTF.

The chain has TRBV7-6 and TRBJ1-6; TRBD1 aligns across 8 bases. The V gene end was trimmed by 5 bases and the J gene end by 7 bases; junction bases not matched to a gene: 7. The CDR3 has 15 amino acids. Germline V gives CDR1 SGHVS, CDR2 FNYEAQ. In DNA form, the CDR3 reads TGTGCCAGCAGCCGTACTTGGGACAGGAATTCACCCCTCCACTTT. Its protein product is CASSRTWDRNSPLHF.

This chain links TRBV11-3 with TRBJ2-6; 8 bases align to TRBD1. CDR1 and CDR2 from the germline V gene are SGHNT and YENEEA. This CDR3 is built from 18 residues. J lost 3 bases, V lost 0 bases, and 7 bases had no gene match. DNA for the CDR3: TGTGCCAGCAGCTTAGATCCCACAGGGGGTAATGGGGCCAACGTCCTGACTTTC. Its translation is CASSLDPTGGNGANVLTF.

The chain links TRBV12-3 or TRBV12-4 to TRBJ2-7; possible D gene TRBD2, 5 bases. Trimming stripped 7 bases from V and 4 bases from J, with 14 bases between. CDR3 length equals 13 residues. CDR3: CASTPRTSYEQYF. The CDR3 DNA sequence: TGTGCCAGCACCCCACGGACTTCATACGAGCAGTACTTC.

The chain is built from TRBV6-5 and TRBJ1-1; 11 nucleotides agree with TRBD1. The V and J ends lost 5 bases and 4 bases, in that order; junction bases with no gene match: 6. Germline lookup yields CDR1 MNHEY and CDR2 SVGAGI. This CDR3 region has 15 residues. The CDR3 DNA follows: TGTGCCAGCAGTCGTGGGGACAGGGGGGTCACTGAAGCTTTCTTT. This codes for CASSRGDRGVTEAFF.

The chain couples TRBV30 to TRBJ2-5; maybe TRBD1 (6 bases). The germline V gene has CDR1 GTSNPN and CDR2 SVGIG (reference sequence). Trimming left V 3 bases short and J 4 bases short, with 9 bases between. The CDR3 loop spans 12 amino acids. The CDR3 sequence is CAWRGARETQYF. In DNA, the CDR3 is TGTGCCTGGAGGGGGGCTAGAGAGACCCAGTACTTC.